Below, 22 T cell receptor beta chains from the same sample are listed, as sequenced in a study of cytotoxic CD8 clonotypes in ibrutinib-treated CLL. Assay used: immunoSEQ multiplex PCR; TCRdb lists only in-frame clones, some missing. The table includes about 80,000 clones, around 75% detected once. The sample in question was PBMCs, obtained after 12 months of ibrutinib treatment. The source is a human donor with chronic lymphocytic leukemia.

The rearrangement links TRBV9 to TRBJ1-3, with D unclear. Germline V gives CDR1 SGDLS, CDR2 YYNGEE. CDR3 length equals 14 residues. V was trimmed by 0 bases and J by 11 bases, leaving 15 bases between them. The CDR3 sequence is CASSVGASQSAIYF. CDR3 DNA sequence: TGTGCCAGCAGCGTAGGGGCCTCTCAAAGCGCCATATATTTT.

The J gene is TRBJ1-4, the V gene TRBV20-1; the D gene is possibly TRBD1 (6 bases). This CDR3 has 11 residues. The V and J ends lost 8 bases and 6 bases respectively, with 10 bases between them. Germline V gene sequence: CDR1 DFQATT, CDR2 SNEGSKA (reference sequence). The CDR3 nucleotides read TGCAGTCAGGGGCGCGATGAAAAACTGTTTTTT. This codes for CSQGRDEKLFF.

The V call is TRBV4-3, the J call TRBJ2-6; D ambiguous. Germline CDR1 is LGHNA and CDR2 is YSLEER. The CDR3 runs to 13 residues. The germline V and J ends were trimmed by 1 base and 2 bases, with 0 bases remaining between them. CDR3 region: CASSQAGANVLTF. DNA of the CDR3: TGCGCCAGCAGCCAAGCTGGGGCCAACGTCCTGACTTTC.

The CDR3: CASSIRGSGGAPGELFF. CDR3 sequence (DNA): TGTGCCAGTAGTATACGAGGTAGCGGGGGGGCCCCCGGGGAGCTGTTTTTT. The V gene is TRBV19, the J gene TRBJ2-2; 11 nucleotides line up with TRBD2. This CDR3 has 17 residues. Trimming cost V 2 bases and J 6 bases; bases outside gene matches: 8. CDR1 and CDR2 from the germline V gene are LNHDA and SQIVND (reference sequence).

The V and J genes are TRBV7-2 and TRBJ2-6, with D uncertain. This CDR3 comprises 13 residues. The V and J ends lost 0 bases and 6 bases respectively, with 3 bases between them. Germline assignment: CDR1 SGHTA and CDR2 FQGNSA. The CDR3 sequence is CASSLATANVLTF. For the CDR3, the DNA is TGTGCCAGCAGCTTAGCGACGGCCAACGTCCTGACTTTC. The full variable domain, rest sourced from reference TRBV7-2 and TRBJ2-6, is GAGVSQSPSNKVTEKGKDVELRCDPISGHTALYWYRQSLGQGLEFLIYFQGNSAPDKSGLPSDRFSAERTGGSVSTLTIQRTQQEDSAVYLCASSLATANVLTFGAGSRLTVL.

The chain employs TRBV5-6 and TRBJ2-7; 9 positions agree with TRBD2. The CDR3 is 17 residues long. The germline V gene has CDR1 SGHDT and CDR2 YYEEEE. V lost 0 bases, J lost 2 bases, and 9 bases stayed unmatched. CDR3 residues: CASSLGIAGDLPYEQYF. The DNA of the CDR3 is TGTGCCAGCAGCTTGGGTATAGCGGGGGACCTCCCCTACGAGCAGTACTTC.

V is TRBV5-5 and J is TRBJ1-2, with 7 bases fitting TRBD1. Germline V gives CDR1 SGHKS, CDR2 YYEKEE (reference sequence). Trimming removed 9 bases from V and 4 bases from J; junction bases left unmatched: 12. The CDR3 totals 14 residues. CDR3 loop: CATSGVQGGYGYTF. CDR3 DNA: TGTGCCACCTCGGGAGTCCAGGGGGGCTATGGCTACACCTTC.

This clone was counted a single time. The chain joins TRBV10-3 to TRBJ1-2, with 12 bases fitting TRBD1. CDR1 ENHRY and CDR2 SYGVKD come from the germline V gene. This CDR3 comprises 16 residues. The V segment lost 0 bases and the J segment 8 bases; nucleotides outside the gene matches: 7. The CDR3 here is CAISESGGTGGAGYTF. The CDR3 DNA reads as TGTGCCATCAGTGAGTCCGGCGGGACAGGGGGCGCGGGCTACACCTTC.

The chain carries TRBV21-1 and TRBJ2-7; no check of the table's D call, TRBD2, against the DNA was made. TRBV21-1 is termed a pseudogene. This CDR3 is built from 17 residues. The CDR3 bases are TGTGCCAGCAGCCCGAGTAAAGGGGGAGGGCCGGTGTACGAGCAGTACTTC. Amino acids: CASSPSKGGGPVYEQYF.

The sample holds one count of this clone. V is TRBV7-9 and J is TRBJ1-2; 9 positions match TRBD1. With V trimmed by 8 bases and J by 2 bases, 3 bases remained unmatched. Germline V gene data show CDR1 as SEHNR and CDR2 as FQNEAQ (reference sequence). CDR3 length: 13 amino acids. This CDR3 reads CASQTGGNYGYTF. The CDR3 DNA sequence: TGTGCCAGCCAGACAGGGGGAAACTATGGCTACACCTTC.

This clone was seen a few times. This chain connects TRBV7-2 to TRBJ1-6, with D uncertain. Deletions cut 1 base from V and 9 bases from J, with 4 bases between. This CDR3 is built from 12 residues. Germline-derived CDR1 and CDR2 are SGHTA and FQGNSA. CDR3 amino acids: CASSLVGSPLHF. The DNA for the CDR3 is TGTGCCAGCAGCTTAGTGGGTTCACCCCTCCACTTT.

This clone appeared once. The V gene is TRBV7-8, the J gene TRBJ1-2, with 8 nucleotides matching TRBD1. The germline V gene has CDR1 SGHVS and CDR2 FQNEAQ. V trimming: 1 base; J trimming: 4 bases; junction bases outside the gene matches: 2. The CDR3 sequence is 14 residues long. The CDR3 coding sequence is TGTGCCAGCAGCTTAGGGGACAGGACCTATGGCTACACCTTC. This encodes CASSLGDRTYGYTF.

This clone has a handful of counts. V usage is TRBV18 and J usage is TRBJ2-5; 13 nucleotides match TRBD2. This CDR3 contains 15 residues. Losses at the gene ends were 4 bases for V and 4 bases for J; bases not matched to a gene: 3. Germline CDR1 and CDR2: KGHSH and LQKENI. This chain's CDR3 is CASSRTSGRGETQYF. The CDR3 nucleotides are TGTGCCAGCTCACGGACTAGCGGGAGAGGAGAGACCCAGTACTTC.

The V gene is TRBV14, the J gene TRBJ2-7; D remains unclear. The CDR3 contains 13 residues. Trimming took off 1 base at V and 5 bases at J, with 9 bases between the two ends. CDR1 is SGHDN, CDR2 FVKESK, per germline. The CDR3 sequence is CASSQGLTHEQYF. The CDR3 region has the DNA TGTGCCAGCAGCCAAGGTCTGACCCACGAGCAGTACTTC.

The chain is built from TRBV27 and TRBJ1-4; 7 bases line up with TRBD1. This CDR3 has 14 residues. The V gene end was trimmed by 5 bases and the J gene end by 7 bases; junction bases not matched to a gene: 7. Germline CDR1 is MNHEY and CDR2 is SMNVEV (reference sequence). The CDR3 loop is CASSKRGLGEKLFF. The CDR3 DNA reads TGTGCCAGCAGTAAAAGGGGGCTTGGTGAAAAACTGTTTTTT.

The CDR3 region has the DNA TGTGCCAGCAGCTACGGGGACTATGGCTACACCTTC. This encodes CASSYGDYGYTF. The V gene is TRBV5-6, the J gene TRBJ1-2; D uncertain. V lost 3 bases, J lost 3 bases, and 6 bases lay in between. Germline CDR1 is SGHDT and CDR2 is YYEEEE. There are 12 residues in the CDR3.

The chain uses TRBV19 and TRBJ2-4; 7 positions agree with TRBD1. This CDR3 region has 17 residues. With 1 base clipped from V and 0 bases from J, the junction kept 6 bases outside the gene matches. The germline CDR1 and CDR2 sequences are LNHDA and SQIVND (reference sequence). This CDR3 reads CASSIGGPGGAKNIQYF. DNA for the CDR3: TGTGCCAGTAGTATAGGCGGTCCAGGGGGAGCCAAAAACATTCAGTACTTC. Combining the CDR3 with reference TRBV19 and TRBJ2-4 gives the whole variable domain DGGITQSPKYLFRKEGQNVTLSCEQNLNHDAMYWYRQDPGQGLRLIYYSQIVNDFQKGDIAEGYSVSREKKESFPLTVTSAQKNPTAFYLCASSIGGPGGAKNIQYFGAGTRLSVL.

This clone was seen only a few times. The V call is TRBV28, the J call TRBJ1-1; 8 bases align to TRBD1. This CDR3 is built from 16 residues. Trimming took 6 bases from V and 6 from J; bases not matched to a gene: 15. Per the germline V gene, CDR1 is MDHEN and CDR2 is SYDVKM. CDR3 DNA sequence: TGTGCCAGCAGCACGGGGAGGACAGGGAAGTTCTCTGAAGCTTTCTTT. This translates into CASSTGRTGKFSEAFF. Full variable domain (rest looked up from reference TRBV28 and TRBJ1-1): DVKVTQSSRYLVKRTGEKVFLECVQDMDHENMFWYRQDPGLGLRLIYFSYDVKMKEKGDIPEGYSVSREKKERFSLILESASTNQTSMYLCASSTGRTGKFSEAFFGQGTRLTVV.

V gene TRBV27 combines with J gene TRBJ1-4, with D unresolved. Germline lookup yields CDR1 MNHEY and CDR2 SMNVEV (reference sequence). The CDR3 has 14 residues. Deletions cut 3 bases from V and 7 bases from J, with 12 bases between. This CDR3 reads CASSFGPWGEKLFF. The CDR3 DNA sequence: TGTGCCAGCAGTTTCGGCCCCTGGGGTGAAAAACTGTTTTTT.

CDR3 sequence (DNA): TGTGCCAGCAGTTTTTCGGCCACCGGGGAGCTGTTTTTT. This gives the protein CASSFSATGELFF. The chain combines TRBV28 with TRBJ2-2; unclear D gene. Germline V CDR1 and CDR2: MDHEN, SYDVKM. V was shortened by 3 bases and J by 4 bases, with 6 bases between the two germline ends. The CDR3 has 13 amino acids.

This chain uses TRBV5-6 with TRBJ1-4; D unresolved. The germline V and J ends were trimmed by 7 bases and 4 bases, with 8 bases remaining between them. Germline CDR1 SGHDT, CDR2 YYEEEE. This CDR3 contains 12 residues. DNA for the CDR3: TGTGCCAGCCGGGTCTATAATGAAAAACTGTTTTTT. Translated: CASRVYNEKLFF.

The CDR3 region has the DNA TGTGCCAGCTCACCAGGGCGGCAGGGCCATCAGCCCCAGCATTTT. The encoded protein is CASSPGRQGHQPQHF. J is TRBJ1-5 and V is TRBV18; a possible D gene is TRBD1 (5 bases). Germline V gene data show CDR1 as KGHSH and CDR2 as LQKENI. The V end lost 2 bases, the J end lost 5 bases, and 13 bases lay between the germline ends. The CDR3 totals 15 residues.